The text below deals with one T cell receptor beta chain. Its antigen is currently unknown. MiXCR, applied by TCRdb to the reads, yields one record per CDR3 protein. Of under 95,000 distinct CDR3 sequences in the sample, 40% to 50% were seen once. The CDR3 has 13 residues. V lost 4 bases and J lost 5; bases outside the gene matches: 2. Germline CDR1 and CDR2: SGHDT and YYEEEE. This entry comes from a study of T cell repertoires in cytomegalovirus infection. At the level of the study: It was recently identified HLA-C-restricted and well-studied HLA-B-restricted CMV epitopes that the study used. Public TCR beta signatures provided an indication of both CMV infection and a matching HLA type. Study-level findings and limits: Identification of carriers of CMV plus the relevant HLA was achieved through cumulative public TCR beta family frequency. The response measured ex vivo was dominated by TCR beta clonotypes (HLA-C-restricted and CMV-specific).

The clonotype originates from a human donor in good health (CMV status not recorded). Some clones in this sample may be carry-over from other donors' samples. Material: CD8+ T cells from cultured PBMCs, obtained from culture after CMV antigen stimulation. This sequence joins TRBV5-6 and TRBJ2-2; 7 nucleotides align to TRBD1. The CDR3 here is CASSLTGTGELFF. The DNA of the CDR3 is TGTGCCAGCAGCCTGACAGGGACCGGGGAGCTGTTTTTT.